Listed below are T cell receptor beta chains from one sample, sequenced in a study of blood T cell repertoires in COVID-19. The data were produced by immunoSEQ multiplex PCR, yet TCRdb's version contains in-frame clones alone and is incomplete. Of around 350,000 clones listed, around nine tenths are singletons. The sequenced sample consisted of peripheral blood. Source of these receptors: a human donor in a cohort sampled during active COVID-19. CDR3s include the opening cysteine and the closing phenylalanine or tryptophan. The order of the fields is V gene, J gene, D gene, clone size, CDR3 protein, CDR3 DNA. A D gene is named only where the DNA matches it firmly. Size is omitted from some rows. Given values are once, few, many or a class for expanded clones.

V: TRBV28; J: TRBJ2-7; D: TRBD2; size: NA; CDR3: CASSLWGRESKYEQYF; DNA: TGTGCCAGCAGTTTATGGGGGCGGGAGAGTAAATACGAGCAGTACTTC
V: TRBV9; J: TRBJ2-3; D: NA; size: once; CDR3: CASSDLSSDTQYF; DNA: TGTGCCAGCAGCGACCTAAGTTCAGATACGCAGTATTTT
V: TRBV10-3; J: TRBJ2-7; D: TRBD2; size: NA; CDR3: CAIRGLAEYEQYF; DNA: TGTGCCATCAGGGGACTAGCGGAATACGAGCAGTACTTC
V: TRBV6-5; J: TRBJ2-7; D: NA; size: NA; CDR3: CASSRDLTYEQYF; DNA: TGTGCCAGCAGTAGGGACTTGACCTACGAGCAGTACTTC
V: TRBV28; J: TRBJ2-5; D: NA; size: NA; CDR3: CASFITGQETQYF; DNA: TGTGCCAGCTTTATCACAGGTCAAGAGACCCAGTACTTC
V: TRBV9; J: TRBJ2-2; D: TRBD2; size: NA; CDR3: CASTRLAGGTGELFF; DNA: TGTGCCAGCACACGACTAGCGGGAGGCACCGGGGAGCTGTTTTTT
V: TRBV5-6; J: TRBJ2-4; D: NA; size: NA; CDR3: CASSRRAAEAKNIQYF; DNA: TGTGCCAGCTCCCGGCGGGCCGCCGAAGCCAAAAACATTCAGTACTTC
V: TRBV6-7; J: TRBJ1-6; D: NA; size: NA; CDR3: CASSRTKGIF; DNA: TGTGCCAGCAGCAGGACTAAGGGTATTTTT
V: TRBV12-2; J: TRBJ1-6; D: NA; size: once; CDR3: CASRQGGGNSPLHF; DNA: TGTGCAAGTCGCCAGGGAGGGGGTAATTCACCCCTCCACTTT
V: TRBV5-4; J: TRBJ1-2; D: TRBD1; size: once; CDR3: CASSLVWTTQGGAKGYTF; DNA: TGTGCCAGCAGCTTGGTGTGGACGACTCAAGGGGGCGCTAAAGGCTACACCTTC
V: TRBV4-1; J: TRBJ2-7; D: TRBD2; size: NA; CDR3: CASSQPGLGADEQYF; DNA: TGCGCCAGCAGCCAGCCGGGACTAGGGGCCGACGAGCAGTACTTC
V: TRBV5-1; J: TRBJ1-1; D: TRBD1; size: NA; CDR3: CASSFYATGANTEAFF; DNA: TGCGCCAGCAGCTTCTATGCGACAGGGGCGAACACTGAAGCTTTCTTT
V: TRBV6-5; J: TRBJ1-2; D: NA; size: NA; CDR3: CASSYSSGHLWDGYTF; DNA: TGTGCCAGCAGTTACTCGTCCGGACACCTATGGGATGGCTACACCTTC
V: TRBV7-7; J: TRBJ2-2; D: NA; size: NA; CDR3: CASSLGRTGELFF; DNA: TGTGCTAGCAGCTTAGGTCGTACCGGGGAGCTGTTTTTT
V: TRBV6-6; J: TRBJ2-5; D: NA; size: once; CDR3: CASSPPVETQYF; DNA: TGTGCCAGCAGCCCCCCTGTCGAGACCCAGTACTTC
V: TRBV28; J: TRBJ2-3; D: NA; size: NA; CDR3: CASSLEDTDTQYF; DNA: TGTGCCAGCAGTTTGGAGGACACAGATACGCAGTATTTT
V: TRBV12-3/TRBV12-4; J: TRBJ1-5; D: NA; size: NA; CDR3: CASSRTPQPQHF; DNA: TGTGCCAGCAGTCGGACACCTCAGCCCCAGCATTTT
V: TRBV13; J: TRBJ2-3; D: TRBD1; size: NA; CDR3: CASSSRQGPTDTQYF; DNA: TGTGCCAGCAGCTCCCGACAGGGACCCACAGATACGCAGTATTTT
V: TRBV19; J: TRBJ2-3; D: TRBD1; size: few; CDR3: CASSMGQGPTDTQYF; DNA: TGTGCCAGTAGTATGGGACAGGGGCCCACAGATACGCAGTATTTT
V: TRBV19; J: TRBJ2-3; D: NA; size: NA; CDR3: CASSTHGSGSTDTQYF; DNA: TGTGCCAGTAGTACCCACGGGAGCGGTAGCACAGATACGCAGTATTTT
V: TRBV5-1; J: TRBJ2-1; D: NA; size: once; CDR3: CASSLISRSSYNEQFF; DNA: TGCGCCAGCAGCTTGATTAGCCGCAGCTCCTACAATGAGCAGTTCTTC
V: TRBV3-1/TRBV3-2; J: TRBJ1-1; D: NA; size: NA; CDR3: CASSQDLVMSEAFF; DNA: TGTGCCAGCAGCCAAGATTTAGTGATGTCTGAAGCTTTCTTT
V: TRBV4-1; J: TRBJ2-1; D: TRBD1; size: NA; CDR3: CASSGTGKFSYNEQFF; DNA: TGCGCCAGTTCTGGGACAGGGAAATTTTCCTACAATGAGCAGTTCTTC
V: TRBV18; J: TRBJ1-4; D: NA; size: NA; CDR3: CASSPTSSNEKLFF; DNA: TGTGCCAGCTCACCGACTTCTTCTAATGAAAAACTGTTTTTT